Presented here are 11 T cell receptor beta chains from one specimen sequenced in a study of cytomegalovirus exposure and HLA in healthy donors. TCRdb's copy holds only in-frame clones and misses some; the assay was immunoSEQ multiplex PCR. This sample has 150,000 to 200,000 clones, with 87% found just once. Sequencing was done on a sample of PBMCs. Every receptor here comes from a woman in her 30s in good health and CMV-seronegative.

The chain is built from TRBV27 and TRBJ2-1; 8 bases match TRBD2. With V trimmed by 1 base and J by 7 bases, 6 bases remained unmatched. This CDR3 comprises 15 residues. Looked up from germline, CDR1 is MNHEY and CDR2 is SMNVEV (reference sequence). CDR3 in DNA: TGTGCCAGCAGTTTATTAGGTAGCGGGGTTAATGAGCAGTTCTTC. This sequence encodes CASSLLGSGVNEQFF.

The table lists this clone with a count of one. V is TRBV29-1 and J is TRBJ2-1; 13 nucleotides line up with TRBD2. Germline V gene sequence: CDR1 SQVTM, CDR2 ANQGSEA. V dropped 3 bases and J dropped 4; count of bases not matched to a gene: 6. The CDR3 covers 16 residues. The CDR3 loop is CSVEGLAGREYNEQFF. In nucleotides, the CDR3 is TGCAGCGTTGAGGGACTAGCGGGGAGAGAGTACAATGAGCAGTTCTTC.

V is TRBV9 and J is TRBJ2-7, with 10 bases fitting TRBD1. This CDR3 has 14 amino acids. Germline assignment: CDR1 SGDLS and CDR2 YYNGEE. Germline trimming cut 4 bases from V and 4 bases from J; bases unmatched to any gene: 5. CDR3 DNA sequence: TGTGCCAGCAGCCCGGGACAGGGGTTTTACGAGCAGTACTTC. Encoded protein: CASSPGQGFYEQYF.

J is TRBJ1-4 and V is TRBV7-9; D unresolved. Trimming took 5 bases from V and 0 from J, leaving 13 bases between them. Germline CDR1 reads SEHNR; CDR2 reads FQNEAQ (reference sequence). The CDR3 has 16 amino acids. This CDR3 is CASSATSGATNEKLFF. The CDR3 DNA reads TGTGCCAGCAGCGCGACTTCGGGAGCAACTAATGAAAAACTGTTTTTT. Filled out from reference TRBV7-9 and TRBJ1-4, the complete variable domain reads DTGVSQNPRHKITKRGQNVTFRCDPISEHNRLYWYRQTLGQGPEFLTYFQNEAQLEKSRLLSDRFSAERPKGSFSTLEIQRTEQGDSAMYLCASSATSGATNEKLFFGSGTQLSVL.

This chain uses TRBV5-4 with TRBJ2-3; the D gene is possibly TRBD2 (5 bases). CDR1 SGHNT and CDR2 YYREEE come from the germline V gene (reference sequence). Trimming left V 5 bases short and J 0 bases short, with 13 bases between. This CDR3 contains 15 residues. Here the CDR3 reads CASSRPDLSTDTQYF. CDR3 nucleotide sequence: TGTGCCAGCAGTCGTCCGGACTTAAGCACAGATACGCAGTATTTT. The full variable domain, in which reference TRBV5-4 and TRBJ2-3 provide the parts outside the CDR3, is ETGVTQSPTHLIKTRGQQVTLRCSSQSGHNTVSWYQQALGQGPQFIFQYYREEENGRGNFPPRFSGLQFPNYSSELNVNALELDDSALYLCASSRPDLSTDTQYFGPGTRLTVL.

CDR3 DNA sequence: TGTGCCAGCAGCTTCGACACCTCCTACGAGCAGTACTTC. Protein sequence: CASSFDTSYEQYF. V usage is TRBV5-8 and J usage is TRBJ2-7; D call uncertain. The CDR3 has 13 residues. CDR1 and CDR2 (germline): SGHTS, YDEGEE. V shed 2 bases and J shed 0 bases, with 6 bases lying between them.

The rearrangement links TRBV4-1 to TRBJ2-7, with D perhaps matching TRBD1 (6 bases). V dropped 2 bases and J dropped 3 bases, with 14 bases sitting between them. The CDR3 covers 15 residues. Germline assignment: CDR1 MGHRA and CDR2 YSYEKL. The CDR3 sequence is CASSQPGTKDYEQYF. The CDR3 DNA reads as TGCGCCAGCAGCCAACCAGGGACAAAAGACTACGAGCAGTACTTC.

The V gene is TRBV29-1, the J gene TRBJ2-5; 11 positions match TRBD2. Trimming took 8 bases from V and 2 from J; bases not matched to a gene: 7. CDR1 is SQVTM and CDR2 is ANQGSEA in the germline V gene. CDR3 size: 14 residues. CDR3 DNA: TGCAGCATCGGGACTAGCGGACCTCAAGAGACCCAGTACTTC. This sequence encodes CSIGTSGPQETQYF.

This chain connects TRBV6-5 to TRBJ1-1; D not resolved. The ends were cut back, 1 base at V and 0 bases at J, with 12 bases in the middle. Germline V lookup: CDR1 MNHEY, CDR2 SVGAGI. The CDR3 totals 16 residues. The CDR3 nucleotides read TGTGCCAGCAGTTACTTCACGGAGACCATGAACACTGAAGCTTTCTTT. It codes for CASSYFTETMNTEAFF.

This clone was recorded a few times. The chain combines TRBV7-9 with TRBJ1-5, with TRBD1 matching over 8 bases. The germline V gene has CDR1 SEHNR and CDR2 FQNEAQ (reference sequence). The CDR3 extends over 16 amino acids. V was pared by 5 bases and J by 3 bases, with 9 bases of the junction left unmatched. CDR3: CASSGWTGRDNQPQHF. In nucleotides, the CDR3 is TGTGCCAGCAGCGGATGGACAGGGAGGGACAATCAGCCCCAGCATTTT.

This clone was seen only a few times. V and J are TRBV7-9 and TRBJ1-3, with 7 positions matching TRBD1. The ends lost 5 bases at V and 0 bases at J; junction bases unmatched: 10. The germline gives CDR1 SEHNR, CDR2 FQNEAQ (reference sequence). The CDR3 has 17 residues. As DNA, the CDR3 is TGTGCCAGCAGCCCGAAGCTGGGACAGCGCTCTGGAAACACCATATATTTT. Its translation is CASSPKLGQRSGNTIYF.